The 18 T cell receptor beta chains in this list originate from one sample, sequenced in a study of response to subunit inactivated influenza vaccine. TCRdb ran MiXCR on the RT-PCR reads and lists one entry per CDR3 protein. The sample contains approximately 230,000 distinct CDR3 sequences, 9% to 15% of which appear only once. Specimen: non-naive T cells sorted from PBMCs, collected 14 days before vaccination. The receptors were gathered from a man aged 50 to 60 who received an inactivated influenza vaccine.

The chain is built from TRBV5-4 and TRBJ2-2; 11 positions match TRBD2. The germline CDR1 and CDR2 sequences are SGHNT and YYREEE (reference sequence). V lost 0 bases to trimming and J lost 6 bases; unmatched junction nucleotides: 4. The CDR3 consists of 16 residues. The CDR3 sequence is CASSLDLAGGAGELFF. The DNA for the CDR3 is TGTGCCAGCAGCTTGGACCTAGCGGGAGGCGCCGGGGAGCTGTTTTTT.

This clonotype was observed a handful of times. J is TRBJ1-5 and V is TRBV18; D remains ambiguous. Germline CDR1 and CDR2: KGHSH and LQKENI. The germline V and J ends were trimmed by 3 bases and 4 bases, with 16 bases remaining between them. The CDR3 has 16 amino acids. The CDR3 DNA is TGTGCCAGCTCACCCCCCGGTCAAGCTACAAATCAGCCCCAGCATTTT. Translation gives CASSPPGQATNQPQHF.

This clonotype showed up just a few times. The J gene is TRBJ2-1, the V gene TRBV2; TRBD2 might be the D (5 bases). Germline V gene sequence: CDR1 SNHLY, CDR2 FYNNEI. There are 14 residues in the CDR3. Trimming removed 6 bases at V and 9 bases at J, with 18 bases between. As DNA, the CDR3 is TGTGCCAGCAGAAGGACCGAGATCGGAGGTGAGCAGTTCTTC. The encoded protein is CASRRTEIGGEQFF.

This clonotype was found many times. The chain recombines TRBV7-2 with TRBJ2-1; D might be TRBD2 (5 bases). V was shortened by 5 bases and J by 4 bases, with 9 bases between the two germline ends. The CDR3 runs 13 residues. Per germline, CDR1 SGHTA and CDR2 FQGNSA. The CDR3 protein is CASSHPGYNEQFF. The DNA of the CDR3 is TGTGCCAGCAGCCACCCGGGGTACAATGAGCAGTTCTTC.

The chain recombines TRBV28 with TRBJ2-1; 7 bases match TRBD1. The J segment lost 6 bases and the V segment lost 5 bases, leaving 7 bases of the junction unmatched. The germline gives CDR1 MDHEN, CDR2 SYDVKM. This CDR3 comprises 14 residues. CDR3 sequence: CASSPGTAVNEQFF. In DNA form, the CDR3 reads TGTGCCAGCAGTCCAGGGACAGCTGTCAATGAGCAGTTCTTC.

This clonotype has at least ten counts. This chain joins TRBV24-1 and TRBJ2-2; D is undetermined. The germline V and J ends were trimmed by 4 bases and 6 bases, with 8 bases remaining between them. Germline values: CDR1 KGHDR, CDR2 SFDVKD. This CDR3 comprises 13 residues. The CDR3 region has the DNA TGTGCCACCAGTGAGTCGGGCCCCGGGGAGCTGTTTTTT. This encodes CATSESGPGELFF.

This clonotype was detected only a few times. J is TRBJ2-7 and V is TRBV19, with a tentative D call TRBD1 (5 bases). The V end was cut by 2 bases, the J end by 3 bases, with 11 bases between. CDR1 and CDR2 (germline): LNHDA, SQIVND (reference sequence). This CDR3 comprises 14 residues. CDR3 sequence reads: CASSITDTIYEQYF. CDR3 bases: TGTGCCAGTAGTATAACGGACACTATCTACGAGCAGTACTTC.

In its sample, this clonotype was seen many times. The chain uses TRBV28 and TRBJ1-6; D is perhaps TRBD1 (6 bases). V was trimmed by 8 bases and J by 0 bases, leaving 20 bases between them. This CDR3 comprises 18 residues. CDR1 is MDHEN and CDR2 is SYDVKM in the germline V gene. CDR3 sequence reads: CASGMGQADSSYNSPLHF. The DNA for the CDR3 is TGTGCCAGCGGGATGGGACAAGCGGACAGCTCCTATAATTCACCCCTCCACTTT.

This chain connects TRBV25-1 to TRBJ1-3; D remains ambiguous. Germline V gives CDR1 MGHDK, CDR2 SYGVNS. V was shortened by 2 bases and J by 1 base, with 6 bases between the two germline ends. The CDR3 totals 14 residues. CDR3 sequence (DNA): TGTGCCAGCAGTGAAGTTGGTTCTGGAAACACCATATATTTT. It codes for CASSEVGSGNTIYF.

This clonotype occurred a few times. CDR3 DNA sequence: TGTGCCTCGAAGGGACTAGCGGTCGGTGATGAGCAGTTCTTC. Translated: CASKGLAVGDEQFF. This rearrangement joins TRBV30 to TRBJ2-1, with 11 bases matching TRBD2. Germline V gene data show CDR1 as GTSNPN and CDR2 as SVGIG (reference sequence). The CDR3 covers 14 residues. The junction had 10 bases not matched to a gene; V was cut back by 7 bases and J by 8 bases.

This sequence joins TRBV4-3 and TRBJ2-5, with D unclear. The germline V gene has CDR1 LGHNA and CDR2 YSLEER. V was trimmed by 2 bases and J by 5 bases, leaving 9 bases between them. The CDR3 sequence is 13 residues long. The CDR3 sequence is CASSQIDGETQYF. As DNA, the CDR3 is TGCGCCAGCAGCCAAATAGATGGGGAGACCCAGTACTTC.

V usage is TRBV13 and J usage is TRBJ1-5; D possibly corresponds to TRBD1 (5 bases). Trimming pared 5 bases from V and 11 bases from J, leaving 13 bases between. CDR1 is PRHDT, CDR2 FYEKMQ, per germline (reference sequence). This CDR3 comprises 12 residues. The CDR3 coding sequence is TGTGCCAGCAGCCCCGAGACAGCCTCCCAGCATTTT. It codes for CASSPETASQHF.

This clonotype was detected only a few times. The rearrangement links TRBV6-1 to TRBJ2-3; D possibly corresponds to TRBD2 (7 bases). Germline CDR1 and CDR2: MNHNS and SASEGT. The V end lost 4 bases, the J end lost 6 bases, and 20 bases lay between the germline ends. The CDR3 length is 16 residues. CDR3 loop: CASSAAGGGPIDTQYF. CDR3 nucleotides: TGTGCCAGCAGTGCCGCTGGGGGGGGGCCCATCGATACGCAGTATTTT.

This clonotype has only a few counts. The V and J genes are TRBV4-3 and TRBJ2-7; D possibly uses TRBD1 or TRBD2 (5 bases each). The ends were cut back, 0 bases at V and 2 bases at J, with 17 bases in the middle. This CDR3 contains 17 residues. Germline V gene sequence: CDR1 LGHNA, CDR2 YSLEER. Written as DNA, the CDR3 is TGCGCCAGCAGCCAAGAGTTTACGAGAGAGGGGACCTACGAGCAGTACTTC. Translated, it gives CASSQEFTREGTYEQYF.

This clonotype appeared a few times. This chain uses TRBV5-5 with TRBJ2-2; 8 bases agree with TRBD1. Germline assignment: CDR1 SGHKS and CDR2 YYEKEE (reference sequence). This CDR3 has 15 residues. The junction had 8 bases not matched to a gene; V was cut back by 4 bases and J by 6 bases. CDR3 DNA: TGTGCCAGCAGCACTAGACAGGGGCCTGCCGGGGAGCTGTTTTTT. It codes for CASSTRQGPAGELFF.

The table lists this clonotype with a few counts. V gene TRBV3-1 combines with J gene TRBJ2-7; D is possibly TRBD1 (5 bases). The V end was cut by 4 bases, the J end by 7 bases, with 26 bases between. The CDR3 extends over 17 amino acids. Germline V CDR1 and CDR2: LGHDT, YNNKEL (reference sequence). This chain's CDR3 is CASSRTSHGAPFEEQYF. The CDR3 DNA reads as TGTGCCAGCAGCCGAACGAGTCATGGGGCACCGTTTGAGGAGCAGTACTTC.

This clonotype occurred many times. The CDR3 DNA reads TGTGCCAGCAGCGACAGGGGGAATTCACCCCTCCACTTT. It encodes CASSDRGNSPLHF. The chain links TRBV3-1 to TRBJ1-6; 9 bases map to TRBD1. The CDR3 consists of 13 residues. The V and J ends lost 5 bases and 7 bases, in that order; junction bases with no gene match: 0. CDR1 LGHDT and CDR2 YNNKEL come from the germline V gene (reference sequence).

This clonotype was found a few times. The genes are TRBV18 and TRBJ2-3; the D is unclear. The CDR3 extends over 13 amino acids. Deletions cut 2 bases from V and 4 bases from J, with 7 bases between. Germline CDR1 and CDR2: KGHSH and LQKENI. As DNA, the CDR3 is TGTGCCAGCTCACCAACGGTTGCAGATACGCAGTATTTT. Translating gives CASSPTVADTQYF.